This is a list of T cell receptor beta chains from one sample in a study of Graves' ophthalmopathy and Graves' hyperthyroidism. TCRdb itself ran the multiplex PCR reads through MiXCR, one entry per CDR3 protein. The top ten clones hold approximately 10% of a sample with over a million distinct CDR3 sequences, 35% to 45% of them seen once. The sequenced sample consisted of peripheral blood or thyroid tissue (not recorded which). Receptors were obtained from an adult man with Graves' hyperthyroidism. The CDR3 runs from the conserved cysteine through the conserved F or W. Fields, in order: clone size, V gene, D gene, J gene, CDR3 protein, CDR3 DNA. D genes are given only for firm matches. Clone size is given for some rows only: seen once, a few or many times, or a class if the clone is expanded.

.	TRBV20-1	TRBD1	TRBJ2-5	CSASLGTGSNQPQYF	TGCAGTGCTAGCCTTGGGACAGGGAGCAATCAGCCCCAGTACTTC
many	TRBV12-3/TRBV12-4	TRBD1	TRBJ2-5	CASSPRTGSETQYF	TGTGCCAGCAGCCCCCGGACAGGGAGTGAGACCCAGTACTTC
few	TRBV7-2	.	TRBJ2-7	CASSLSPGGPLYEQYF	TGTGCCAGCAGCTTATCCCCGGGGGGCCCCTTATACGAGCAGTACTTC
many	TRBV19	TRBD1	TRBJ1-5	CASSSLGQGNQPQHF	TGTGCCAGTAGTTCCCTGGGACAGGGCAATCAGCCCCAGCATTTT
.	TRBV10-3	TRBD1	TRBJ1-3	CAISPTGDIGNTIYF	TGTGCCATCAGCCCGACAGGGGACATTGGAAACACCATATATTTT
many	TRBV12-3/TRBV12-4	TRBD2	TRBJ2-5	CASSLTSDTTQYF	TGTGCCAGCAGTTTAACTAGCGACACGACCCAGTACTTC
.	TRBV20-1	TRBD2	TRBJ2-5	CSASFAGGLHMLQYF	TGCAGTGCTAGTTTCGCGGGGGGACTCCATATGTTGCAGTACTTC
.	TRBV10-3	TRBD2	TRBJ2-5	CAISGTSGPYETQYF	TGTGCCATCAGCGGGACTAGCGGCCCCTACGAGACCCAGTACTTC
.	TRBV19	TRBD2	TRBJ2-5	CASSPRRTSGFQETQYF	TGTGCCAGTAGCCCTAGGCGGACTAGCGGATTCCAAGAGACCCAGTACTTC
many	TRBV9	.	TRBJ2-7	CASSPLVGSPYEQYF	TGTGCCAGCAGCCCACTGGTAGGTTCTCCGTACGAGCAGTACTTC
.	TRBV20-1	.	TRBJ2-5	CSASDGRTLETQYF	TGCAGTGCCTCGGACGGACGGACCCTAGAGACCCAGTACTTC
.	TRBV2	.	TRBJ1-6	CASLGRGFDSPLHF	TGTGCCAGCTTGGGTAGGGGTTTTGATTCACCCCTCCACTTT
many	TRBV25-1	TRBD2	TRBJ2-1	CASSQLAETNEQFF	TGTGCCAGCAGTCAACTAGCGGAAACAAATGAGCAGTTCTTC
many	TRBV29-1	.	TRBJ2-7	CSVEGNTYEQYF	TGCAGCGTTGAGGGGAATACCTACGAGCAGTACTTC
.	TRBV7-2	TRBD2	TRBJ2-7	CASGTAGVLYEQYF	TGTGCCAGCGGAACAGCGGGAGTTCTATACGAGCAGTACTTC
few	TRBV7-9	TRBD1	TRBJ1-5	CASSFPGGGQPQHF	TGTGCCAGCAGTTTCCCAGGGGGCGGTCAGCCCCAGCATTTT
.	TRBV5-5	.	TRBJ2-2	CASSLGQTTGELFF	TGTGCCAGCAGCTTGGGACAGACGACCGGGGAGCTGTTTTTT
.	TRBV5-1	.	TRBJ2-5	CASTPAGAQETQYF	TGCGCCAGCACCCCGGCAGGCGCTCAAGAGACCCAGTACTTC
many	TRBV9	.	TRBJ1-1	CASSVASDLEAFF	TGTGCCAGCAGCGTAGCGTCAGACCTTGAAGCTTTCTTT
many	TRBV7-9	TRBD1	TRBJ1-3	CASSLGDRDSGNTIYF	TGTGCCAGCAGCTTAGGAGACAGGGACTCTGGAAACACCATATATTTT
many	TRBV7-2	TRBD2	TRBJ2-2	CASSLVGGRTTGELFF	TGTGCCAGCAGCTTAGTGGGCGGGAGGACAACCGGGGAGCTGTTTTTT
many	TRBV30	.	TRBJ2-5	CAWSVRETQYF	TGTGCCTGGAGTGTGAGAGAGACCCAGTACTTC
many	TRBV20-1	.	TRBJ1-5	CSASRRGIEAQPQHF	TGCAGTGCTAGTCGGAGGGGGATAGAGGCTCAGCCCCAGCATTTT
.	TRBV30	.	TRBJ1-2	CAWSTRREGYTF	TGTGCCTGGAGCACCAGACGGGAAGGCTACACCTTC
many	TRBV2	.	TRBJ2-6	CASSDVGSGANVLTF	TGTGCCAGCAGTGATGTGGGATCTGGGGCCAACGTCCTGACTTTC
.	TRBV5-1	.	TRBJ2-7	CASGPKRGAYEQYF	TGCGCCAGCGGCCCCAAGAGGGGTGCCTACGAGCAGTACTTC
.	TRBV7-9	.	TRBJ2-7	CASSLEGRSSYEQYF	TGTGCCAGCAGCTTGGAGGGGAGGAGCTCCTACGAGCAGTACTTC
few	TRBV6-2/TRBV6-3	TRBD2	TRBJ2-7	CASSYSASGRNEQYF	TGTGCCAGCAGTTACTCGGCTAGCGGGAGGAACGAGCAGTACTTC
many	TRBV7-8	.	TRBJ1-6	CASRENSPLHF	TGTGCCAGCAGGGAGAATTCACCCCTCCACTTT
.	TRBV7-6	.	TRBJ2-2	CASSLKPGDTGELFF	TGTGCCAGCAGCTTAAAACCAGGGGACACCGGGGAGCTGTTTTTT
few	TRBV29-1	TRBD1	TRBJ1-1	CSVVRQGGTEAFF	TGCAGCGTTGTGCGGCAGGGGGGCACTGAAGCTTTCTTT
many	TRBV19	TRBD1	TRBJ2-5	CASRPGTGGQETQYF	TGTGCCAGTAGACCTGGGACAGGGGGGCAGGAGACCCAGTACTTC
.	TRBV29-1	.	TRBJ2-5	CSVLWGQETQYF	TGCAGCGTACTATGGGGCCAAGAGACCCAGTACTTC
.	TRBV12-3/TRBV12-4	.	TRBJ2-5	CASRVGAVETQYF	TGTGCCAGCCGTGTGGGAGCCGTGGAGACCCAGTACTTC
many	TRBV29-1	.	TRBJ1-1	CSAREATEAFF	TGCAGCGCTAGGGAGGCCACTGAAGCTTTCTTT
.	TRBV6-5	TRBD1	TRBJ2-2	CASRPRQGPTGELFF	TGTGCCAGCAGACCCCGACAGGGGCCCACCGGGGAGCTGTTTTTT
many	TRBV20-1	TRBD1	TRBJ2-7	CSAFRQGAGEQYF	TGCAGTGCTTTCAGACAGGGGGCAGGCGAGCAGTACTTC
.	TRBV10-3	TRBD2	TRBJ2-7	CASSYSGLAGHEQYF	TGTGCCAGCAGTTACTCGGGACTAGCGGGCCACGAGCAGTACTTC
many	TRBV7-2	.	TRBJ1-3	CASSPAAQSSGNTIYF	TGTGCCAGCAGCCCAGCCGCACAAAGCTCTGGAAACACCATATATTTT
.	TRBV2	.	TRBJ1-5	CASSEEGCQPQHF	TGTGCCAGCAGTGAAGAGGGGTGTCAGCCCCAGCATTTT
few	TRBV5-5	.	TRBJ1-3	CASSPGLNSGNTIYF	TGTGCCAGCAGCCCCGGACTGAACTCTGGAAACACCATATATTTT
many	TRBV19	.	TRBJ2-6	CASRKSGANVLTF	TGTGCCAGTAGGAAATCTGGGGCCAACGTCCTGACTTTC
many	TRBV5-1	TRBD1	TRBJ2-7	CASSLRDRLGDEQYF	TGCGCCAGCAGCTTGAGGGACAGACTGGGGGACGAGCAGTACTTC
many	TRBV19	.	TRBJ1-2	CASSMSGYGYTF	TGTGCCAGTAGTATGTCTGGGTATGGCTACACCTTC
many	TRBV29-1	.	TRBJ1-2	CSVSIPEGQEGYYGYTF	TGCAGCGTGTCGATACCGGAGGGCCAGGAGGGTTACTATGGCTACACCTTC
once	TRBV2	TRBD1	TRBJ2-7	CASSRGQGVYYEQYF	TGTGCCAGCAGCCGAGGACAGGGGGTCTATTACGAGCAGTACTTC
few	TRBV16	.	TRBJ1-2	CASSHYREANYGYTF	TGTGCCAGCAGCCACTACAGGGAGGCTAACTATGGCTACACCTTC
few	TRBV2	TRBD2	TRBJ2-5	CASRQAGVGETQYF	TGTGCCAGCAGACAAGCGGGAGTTGGTGAGACCCAGTACTTC
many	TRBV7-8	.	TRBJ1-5	CASSLAFTQPQHF	TGTGCCAGCAGCTTAGCGTTTACTCAGCCCCAGCATTTT
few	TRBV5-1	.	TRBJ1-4	CASSSQRAEKLFF	TGCGCCAGCAGCTCGCAGAGGGCGGAAAAACTGTTTTTT
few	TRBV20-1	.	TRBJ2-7	CSARELGVDGVEHYEQYF	TGCAGTGCTAGAGAGTTGGGGGTCGACGGGGTAGAACACTACGAGCAGTACTTC
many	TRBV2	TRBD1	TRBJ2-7	CASSEDRGEQYF	TGTGCCAGCAGCGAGGACAGGGGCGAGCAGTACTTC
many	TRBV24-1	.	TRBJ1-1	CATSATAYTEAFF	TGTGCCACCAGTGCAACAGCGTATACTGAAGCTTTCTTT
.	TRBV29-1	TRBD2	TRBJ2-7	CSVEIAGSLEQYF	TGCAGCGTTGAAATAGCGGGATCCCTCGAGCAGTACTTC
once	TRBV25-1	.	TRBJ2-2	CASTEYPGELFF	TGTGCCAGCACTGAGTACCCGGGGGAGCTGTTTTTT
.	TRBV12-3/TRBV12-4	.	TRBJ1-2	CASSLKLVGEGYTF	TGTGCCAGCAGTTTGAAGTTGGTTGGGGAGGGCTACACCTTC
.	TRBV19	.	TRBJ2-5	CASSRHTMRGIRETQYF	TGTGCCAGTAGTCGCCACACCATGCGGGGTATAAGGGAGACCCAGTACTTC
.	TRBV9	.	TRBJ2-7	CASSVSGIGYEQYF	TGTGCCAGCAGCGTGAGCGGAATTGGCTACGAGCAGTACTTC